Below are 9 T cell receptor beta chains sequenced from a single sample in a study of beta chain features in type 1 diabetes. Reverse transcription of all isolated RNA meant that expressed TCRB transcripts were sequenced. Only in-frame clones appear in the TCRdb table, and some are missing; sequencing was by immunoSEQ multiplex PCR. The sample contains around 690,000 clones, around 12% of which appear only once. For these TCRs, the target antigens are not known. Study-level findings and limits: Among all four CD4+ subsets, Type 1 diabetes patients had TCRB CDR3s that were moderately but significantly shorter.

Material: naive CD4+ T cells from blood. The source of these receptors is a man younger than 40 with type 1 diabetes.

The chain uses TRBV5-1 and TRBJ2-3; D remains unclear. The V and J ends lost 0 bases and 2 bases respectively, with 7 bases between them. There are 14 residues in the CDR3. CDR1 SGHRS and CDR2 YFSETQ come from the germline V gene. The CDR3 here is CASSLELTTDTQYF. Written as DNA, the CDR3 is TGCGCCAGCAGCTTGGAACTTACCACAGATACGCAGTATTTT.

V gene TRBV7-2 combines with J gene TRBJ1-5; tentatively, D is TRBD1 (5 bases). Germline V gene lookup returns CDR1 SGHTA and CDR2 FQGNSA. The CDR3 is 15 amino acids. The V end lost 1 base, the J end lost 3 bases, and 10 bases lay between the germline ends. CDR3 sequence: CASSLGGQDNQPQHF. The CDR3 nucleotides read TGTGCCAGCAGCTTAGGGGGCCAGGACAATCAGCCCCAGCATTTT.

The chain uses TRBV30 and TRBJ1-5; no clear D gene. V lost 5 bases and J lost 2, with 7 bases in between. The length of the CDR3 is 12 residues. Germline CDR1 and CDR2: GTSNPN and SVGIG (reference sequence). The CDR3 here is CAWGIGNQPQHF. In DNA form, the CDR3 reads TGTGCCTGGGGGATTGGCAATCAGCCCCAGCATTTT.

V is TRBV6-1 and J is TRBJ2-1, with 12 bases matching TRBD1. The CDR3 is made up of 15 amino acids. CDR1 and CDR2 (germline): MNHNS, SASEGT. J was trimmed by 9 bases and V by 2 bases; bases with no gene match: 5. CDR3 coding DNA: TGTGCCAGCAGTGAACTCCCGGGACAGGGGGCTGAGCAGTTCTTC. Its translation: CASSELPGQGAEQFF.

This clone was counted a few times. The rearrangement joins TRBV7-9 to TRBJ2-7; D remains unclear. Trimming removed 6 bases from V and 6 bases from J, with 18 bases in between. This CDR3 is 14 amino acids long. Germline CDR1 is SEHNR and CDR2 is FQNEAQ (reference sequence). CDR3 sequence: CASSSSGPTPEQYF. The CDR3 nucleotides read TGTGCCAGCAGTTCCTCCGGGCCTACCCCCGAGCAGTACTTC.

The chain employs TRBV7-2 and TRBJ1-5; D not resolved. CDR3 length: 14 residues. Trimming pared 5 bases from V and 4 bases from J, leaving 12 bases between. CDR1 is SGHTA and CDR2 is FQGNSA in the germline V gene. CDR3 DNA sequence: TGTGCCAGCAGCCCGACGGGCTCTAATCAGCCCCAGCATTTT. Protein: CASSPTGSNQPQHF. The full variable domain, its missing parts supplied by reference TRBV7-2 and TRBJ1-5, is GAGVSQSPSNKVTEKGKDVELRCDPISGHTALYWYRQSLGQGLEFLIYFQGNSAPDKSGLPSDRFSAERTGGSVSTLTIQRTQQEDSAVYLCASSPTGSNQPQHFGDGTRLSIL.

V is TRBV29-1 and J is TRBJ1-2, with 10 bases fitting TRBD1. Per the germline V gene, CDR1 is SQVTM and CDR2 is ANQGSEA. V lost 8 bases, J lost 4 bases, and 4 bases stayed unmatched. CDR3 length: 12 residues. The CDR3 protein is CSTTGGSYGYTF. The CDR3 DNA sequence: TGCAGCACGACAGGGGGCAGCTATGGCTACACCTTC. Complete variable domain (other parts from reference TRBV29-1 and TRBJ1-2): SAVISQKPSRDICQRGTSLTIQCQVDSQVTMMFWYRQQPGQSLTLIATANQGSEATYESGFVIDKFPISRPNLTFSTLTVSNMSPEDSSIYLCSTTGGSYGYTFGSGTRLTVV.

This clone was counted between two and nine times. The chain carries TRBV9 and TRBJ1-1; 9 nucleotides line up with TRBD1. The germline V gene has CDR1 SGDLS and CDR2 YYNGEE. V lost 0 bases, J lost 4 bases, and 7 bases stayed unmatched. CDR3 size: 16 residues. The CDR3 nucleotides read TGTGCCAGCAGCGTAGCTTCGGGACAGGGTGGCACTGAAGCTTTCTTT. Amino acid sequence: CASSVASGQGGTEAFF.

The chain couples TRBV14 to TRBJ2-7; 8 bases are a match to TRBD1. Germline V CDR1 and CDR2: SGHDN, FVKESK. After removal of 1 base from V and 3 bases from J, the junction contained 5 bases not matched to a gene. The CDR3 totals 15 residues. CDR3 residues: CASSQAGTGDYEQYF. CDR3 DNA: TGTGCCAGCAGCCAAGCCGGGACAGGAGACTACGAGCAGTACTTC.